Sequencing of this T cell receptor (beta chain) was carried out in a study of CD4+ T cells in melanoma. The study, taken as a whole, reports: Neoantigen-specific CD4+ T cells in melanoma reportedly had diverse differentiation states. A reported correlation linked neoantigen-specific CD4+ T cells to CD8+, macrophage and B cell function.

This CDR3 region has 15 residues. The V gene's germline CDR1 is ENHRY and CDR2 SYGVKD. Trimming removed 2 bases from V and 8 bases from J; junction bases left unmatched: 7. Worth noting for this clone: Antigen specificity is unknown.

Assay: immunoSEQ multiplex PCR; the TCRdb copy retains only in-frame clones and omits some. This table has some 110,000 clones, about 90% appearing once. Sequencing used peripheral blood. The TCR originated in a human donor with melanoma. The chain combines TRBV10-3 with TRBJ2-3, with 10 bases fitting TRBD2. In nucleotides, the CDR3 is TGTGCCATCAGTGAGCGGCTAGCGGGGGATGGTACGCAGTATTTT. This sequence encodes CAISERLAGDGTQYF.